A selection of T cell receptor beta chains follows, all from one sample in a study of T cell responses to AZD1222 COVID-19 vaccine. Only in-frame clones appear in the TCRdb table, and some are missing; sequencing was by immunoSEQ multiplex PCR. The sample consists of 120,000 to 150,000 clones, roughly 90% of them appearing once. Sequenced material: peripheral blood, taken 28 days after the second AZD1222 dose. All receptors come from an adult who received the AZD1222 COVID-19 vaccine. Each CDR3 is given with its conserved first and last residue. A D gene is named only where the DNA matches it firmly. The size of a clone is reported for some rows only, either as once, few or many, or as a class for expanded clones.

>-|TRBJ2-5|-|TRBV3-1/TRBV3-2
CASSPPPGRETQYF
TGTGCCAGCAGCCCCCCCCCGGGGCGAGAGACCCAGTACTTC
>-|TRBJ1-1|TRBD1|TRBV7-2
CASSLPPGQGNTEAFF
TGTGCCAGCAGCTTACCCCCGGGACAGGGGAACACTGAAGCTTTCTTT
>-|TRBJ2-7|TRBD2|TRBV10-3
CAIRDGTSGRGEQYF
TGTGCCATCAGGGACGGGACTAGCGGGAGGGGTGAGCAGTACTTC
>-|TRBJ2-2|TRBD1|TRBV7-9
CASRPGQGVFYSGELFF
TGTGCCAGCAGACCCGGACAGGGGGTATTCTACTCCGGGGAGCTGTTTTTT
>-|TRBJ2-6|TRBD1|TRBV3-1/TRBV3-2
CASSHSPWDRGPFSGANVLTF
TGTGCCAGCAGCCACTCCCCATGGGACAGGGGGCCGTTCTCTGGGGCCAACGTCCTGACTTTC
>-|TRBJ2-1|-|TRBV7-2
CASSPPNQGRSEQFF
TGTGCCAGCAGCCCCCCGAACCAGGGACGAAGCGAGCAGTTCTTC
>once|TRBJ2-7|TRBD2|TRBV7-6
CASSLARTSGDSYEQYF
TGTGCCAGCAGCTTAGCGCGGACTAGCGGGGATTCCTACGAGCAGTACTTC
>-|TRBJ2-7|TRBD1|TRBV5-1
CASSLGGQGGNEQYF
TGCGCCAGCAGCTTGGGGGGACAGGGTGGAAACGAGCAGTACTTC
>-|TRBJ2-5|-|TRBV3-1/TRBV3-2
CASSPGSLQETQYF
TGTGCCAGCAGCCCTGGCTCGCTCCAAGAGACCCAGTACTTC
>once|TRBJ2-5|-|TRBV5-1
CASSTSQETQYF
TGCGCCAGCAGCACTTCTCAAGAGACCCAGTACTTC
>-|TRBJ1-2|-|TRBV10-3
CAISDGGGRAYGGYTF
TGTGCCATCAGTGATGGTGGGGGTCGGGCCTATGGGGGCTACACCTTC
>-|TRBJ1-4|TRBD1|TRBV7-6
CASSLASGGGELFF
TGTGCCAGCAGCTTAGCCTCAGGGGGAGGAGAACTGTTTTTT
>few|TRBJ2-7|TRBD2|TRBV7-9
CASSSRLAGVHEQYF
TGTGCCAGCAGCTCCCGACTAGCGGGAGTCCACGAGCAGTACTTC
>-|TRBJ2-1|TRBD1|TRBV30
CAWLGQATPYNEQFF
TGTGCCTGGCTTGGACAGGCCACCCCCTACAATGAGCAGTTCTTC
>-|TRBJ1-1|-|TRBV29-1
CSVTPRQVLTEAFF
TGCAGCGTGACACCCCGACAGGTACTCACTGAAGCTTTCTTT
>-|TRBJ1-3|-|TRBV7-2
CASSLVFTGNTIYF
TGTGCCAGCAGCTTAGTGTTTACTGGAAACACCATATATTTT
>-|TRBJ2-1|TRBD2|TRBV12-5
CASGPPGTSGRFSDNEQFF
TGTGCTAGTGGTCCCCCGGGGACTAGCGGGAGATTCTCGGACAATGAGCAGTTCTTC
>-|TRBJ1-1|-|TRBV19
CASSIPGRLNTEAFF
TGTGCCAGTAGTATACCCGGCAGGCTGAACACTGAAGCTTTCTTT
>-|TRBJ2-1|-|TRBV5-6
CASNRASGNEQFF
TGTGCCAGCAACCGGGCTAGTGGCAATGAGCAGTTCTTC
>-|TRBJ1-1|-|TRBV3-1/TRBV3-2
CASSQVPERSAVMNTEAFF
TGTGCCAGCAGCCAAGTACCGGAGAGGTCTGCGGTTATGAACACTGAAGCTTTCTTT
>-|TRBJ2-1|TRBD2|TRBV27
CASSLELAGVHEQFF
TGTGCCAGCAGCTTAGAACTAGCGGGAGTTCATGAGCAGTTCTTC
>-|TRBJ1-1|-|TRBV4-3
CASSQDPADSREAFF
TGCGCCAGCAGCCAAGATCCGGCGGACTCCCGGGAAGCTTTCTTT
>-|TRBJ2-1|-|TRBV14
CASSQEPPAEEHNEQFF
TGTGCCAGCAGCCAAGAGCCTCCAGCAGAAGAGCATAATGAGCAGTTCTTC
>-|TRBJ2-1|-|TRBV19
CASSTQDIHNEQFF
TGTGCCAGTAGTACTCAGGACATTCACAATGAGCAGTTCTTC
>-|TRBJ2-4|-|TRBV10-3
CAISNREGADIQYF
TGTGCCATCAGTAACCGAGAGGGCGCGGACATTCAGTACTTC
>-|TRBJ1-3|TRBD1|TRBV10-3
CAISPGQGTGNTIYF
TGTGCCATCAGTCCGGGACAGGGGACAGGAAACACCATATATTTT
>-|TRBJ2-3|-|TRBV10-1
CASSSGVRADTQYF
TGCGCCAGCAGCTCGGGAGTCCGGGCAGATACGCAGTATTTT
>-|TRBJ2-6|-|TRBV9
CASSVGAAVGANVLTF
TGTGCCAGCAGCGTCGGCGCGGCGGTGGGGGCCAACGTCCTGACTTTC
>-|TRBJ1-1|TRBD1|TRBV2
CASRAIPGQGSGTEAFF
TGTGCCAGCAGAGCTATCCCGGGACAGGGGTCGGGCACTGAAGCTTTCTTT
>once|TRBJ2-1|-|TRBV3-1/TRBV3-2
CASSHDGVNEQFF
TGTGCCAGCAGCCATGACGGTGTTAATGAGCAGTTCTTC
>-|TRBJ2-3|TRBD2|TRBV30
CAWSSTRAGGQYF
TGTGCCTGGAGTTCCACAAGAGCGGGAGGACAGTATTTT
>-|TRBJ1-2|-|TRBV7-2
CASTNRGQQTNYGYTF
TGTGCCAGCACAAATAGAGGACAGCAGACGAACTATGGCTACACCTTC
>-|TRBJ1-3|-|TRBV10-3
CAISEDGQIGNTIYF
TGTGCCATCAGTGAGGATGGTCAGATAGGAAACACCATATATTTT
>-|TRBJ1-6|-|TRBV2
CATILQGGPYNSPLHF
TGTGCCACAATCCTACAGGGTGGCCCCTATAATTCACCCCTCCACTTT
>-|TRBJ2-1|-|TRBV7-9
CASRSGEGPLYNEQFF
TGTGCCAGCAGATCGGGTGAGGGGCCGCTATACAATGAGCAGTTCTTC
>-|TRBJ2-1|-|TRBV7-8
CASTRFNNEQFF
TGTGCCAGCACCCGGTTTAACAATGAGCAGTTCTTC
>-|TRBJ2-2|-|TRBV3-1/TRBV3-2
CASSQGGRPGELFF
TGTGCCAGCAGCCAGGGGGGCCGTCCCGGGGAGCTGTTTTTT
>once|TRBJ2-2|TRBD2|TRBV7-2
CASSHSTGGPSTGELFF
TGTGCCAGCAGCCATTCGACGGGAGGGCCAAGCACCGGGGAGCTGTTTTTT
>-|TRBJ1-1|-|TRBV6-5
CASSSHRVGTEAFF
TGTGCCAGCAGTTCCCACAGGGTCGGCACTGAAGCTTTCTTT
>-|TRBJ2-2|-|TRBV6-2/TRBV6-3
CASSYGGSWTGELFF
TGTGCCAGCAGTTACGGGGGTAGTTGGACCGGGGAGCTGTTTTTT
>-|TRBJ1-2|-|TRBV28
CASSPKPWTVLKDYGYTF
TGTGCCAGCAGTCCAAAACCGTGGACAGTCCTAAAGGACTATGGCTACACCTTC
>-|TRBJ1-5|-|TRBV9
CASSETGGYQPQHF
TGTGCCAGCAGCGAGACTGGGGGCTATCAGCCCCAGCATTTT
>once|TRBJ2-1|TRBD1|TRBV19
CASSIYPGQGSSYNEQFF
TGTGCCAGTAGTATATATCCGGGACAGGGAAGCTCCTACAATGAGCAGTTCTTC
>-|TRBJ2-7|-|TRBV7-2
CASSSPGHYYEQYF
TGTGCCAGCAGCTCTCCGGGACATTACTACGAGCAGTACTTC
>-|TRBJ1-4|TRBD1|TRBV30
CAWSVRDRGYEKLFF
TGTGCCTGGAGTGTACGGGACAGGGGCTATGAAAAACTGTTTTTT
>few|TRBJ2-7|TRBD1|TRBV24-1
CATRGDSSYEQYF
TGTGCCACCAGGGGGGACAGCTCCTACGAGCAGTACTTC
>-|TRBJ1-2|-|TRBV12-3/TRBV12-4
CASSLGLNYGYTF
TGTGCCAGCAGTTTGGGACTTAACTATGGCTACACCTTC
>-|TRBJ1-2|-|TRBV6-5
CASRSGTAFGYTF
TGTGCCAGCAGGTCCGGGACCGCGTTCGGCTACACCTTC
>-|TRBJ1-2|-|TRBV29-1
CSVAWREREGYTF
TGCAGCGTCGCGTGGCGGGAACGGGAGGGCTACACCTTC
>-|TRBJ1-4|TRBD1|TRBV6-5
CASRPFGTGTEKLFF
TGTGCCAGCAGACCCTTCGGGACAGGGACTGAAAAACTGTTTTTT
>-|TRBJ2-7|-|TRBV30
CAWSDPGGPYEQYF
TGTGCCTGGAGTGACCCAGGAGGACCCTACGAGCAGTACTTC
>-|TRBJ1-2|-|TRBV30
CAWSVLQTGQNYGYTF
TGTGCCTGGAGTGTACTCCAAACAGGCCAAAACTATGGCTACACCTTC
>-|TRBJ2-3|-|TRBV29-1
CSAKGISTDTQYF
TGCAGCGCAAAAGGGATTTCCACAGATACGCAGTATTTT
>-|TRBJ1-4|-|TRBV7-2
CASSLTLWGYKLFF
TGTGCCAGCAGCTTAACATTATGGGGGTATAAACTGTTTTTT